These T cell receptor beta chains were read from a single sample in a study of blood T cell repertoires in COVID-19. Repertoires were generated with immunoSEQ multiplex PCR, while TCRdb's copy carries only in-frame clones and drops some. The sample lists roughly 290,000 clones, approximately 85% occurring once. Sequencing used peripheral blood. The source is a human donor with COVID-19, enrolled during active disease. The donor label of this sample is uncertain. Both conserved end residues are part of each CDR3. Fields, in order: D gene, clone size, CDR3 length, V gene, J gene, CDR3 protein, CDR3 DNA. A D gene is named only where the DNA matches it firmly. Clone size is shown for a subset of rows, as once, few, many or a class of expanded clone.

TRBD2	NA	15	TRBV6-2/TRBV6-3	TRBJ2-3	CASSLLAGAIDTQYF	TGTGCCAGCAGTTTACTAGCGGGAGCGATAGATACGCAGTATTTT
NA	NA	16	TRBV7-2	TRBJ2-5	CASSRSGGLPGGAQYF	TGTGCCAGCAGCCGGTCAGGGGGACTCCCCGGCGGGGCCCAGTACTTC
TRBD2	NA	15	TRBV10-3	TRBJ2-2	CAISEISGEGGELFF	TGTGCCATCAGTGAGATCAGCGGGGAGGGCGGGGAGCTGTTTTTT
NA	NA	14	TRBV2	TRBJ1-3	CASSEILSGNTIYF	TGTGCCAGCAGTGAAATCCTCTCTGGAAACACCATATATTTT
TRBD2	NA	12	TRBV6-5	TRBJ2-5	CASSWGGETQYF	TGTGCCAGCAGTTGGGGGGGAGAGACCCAGTACTTC
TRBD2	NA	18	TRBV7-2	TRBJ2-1	CASSLRASGPTSYNEQFF	TGTGCCAGCAGCTTGAGGGCTAGCGGCCCGACCTCCTACAATGAGCAGTTCTTC
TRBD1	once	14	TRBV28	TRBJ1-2	CASRRGDRAYGYTF	TGTGCCAGCAGAAGGGGGGACAGGGCTTATGGCTACACCTTC
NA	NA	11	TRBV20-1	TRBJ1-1	CSARARTEAFF	TGCAGTGCTAGAGCGAGAACTGAAGCTTTCTTT
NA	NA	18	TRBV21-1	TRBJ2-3	CASPRDTANPSSTDTQYF	TGTGCCAGCCCCCGCGACACGGCCAATCCCTCTAGCACAGATACGCAGTATTTT
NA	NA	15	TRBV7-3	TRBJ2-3	CASSLMGASTDTQYF	TGTGCCAGCAGCTTAATGGGGGCTAGCACAGATACGCAGTATTTT
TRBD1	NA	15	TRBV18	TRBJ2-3	CASSPGTGIQDTQYF	TGTGCCAGCTCACCAGGGACAGGGATACAAGATACGCAGTATTTT
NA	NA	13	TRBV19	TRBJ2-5	CASSTGAQETQYF	TGTGCCAGTAGTACAGGCGCCCAAGAGACCCAGTACTTC
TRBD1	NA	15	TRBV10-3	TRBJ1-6	CAIRDRIDIDSPLHF	TGTGCCATCAGGGACAGGATAGATATTGATTCACCCCTCCACTTT
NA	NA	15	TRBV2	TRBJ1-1	CASIGTDSMNTEAFF	TGTGCCAGCATCGGGACGGACAGCATGAACACTGAAGCTTTCTTT
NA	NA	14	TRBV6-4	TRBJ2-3	CASSDGTSTDTQYF	TGTGCCAGCAGTGACGGGACTAGCACAGATACGCAGTATTTT
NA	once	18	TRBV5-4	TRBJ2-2	CASSPPLGRGVKTGELFF	TGTGCCAGCAGTCCTCCCCTGGGGCGCGGGGTGAAGACCGGGGAGCTGTTTTTT
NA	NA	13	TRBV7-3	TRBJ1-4	CASSLIRGEKLFF	TGTGCCAGCAGCTTAATCAGAGGAGAAAAACTGTTTTTT
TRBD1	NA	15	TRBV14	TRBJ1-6	CASSQRSGGAETLHF	TGTGCCAGCAGCCAAAGGTCAGGGGGCGCAGAAACCCTCCACTTT
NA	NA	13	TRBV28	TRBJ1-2	CASSLQGYYGYTF	TGTGCCAGCAGTTTGCAGGGCTACTATGGCTACACCTTC
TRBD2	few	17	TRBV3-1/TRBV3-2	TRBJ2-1	CASSQDKAGGHGNEQFF	TGTGCCAGCAGCCAAGATAAGGCGGGAGGGCACGGGAATGAGCAGTTCTTC
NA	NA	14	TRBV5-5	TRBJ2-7	CASSLVPQVHEQYF	TGTGCCAGCAGCTTGGTACCACAGGTTCACGAGCAGTACTTC
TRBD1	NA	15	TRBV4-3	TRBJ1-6	CASSPGGRDNSPLHF	TGCGCCAGCAGCCCAGGGGGCAGGGATAATTCACCCCTCCACTTT
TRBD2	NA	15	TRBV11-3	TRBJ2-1	CASSSGLAGDNEQFF	TGTGCCAGCAGCTCCGGACTAGCGGGAGACAATGAGCAGTTCTTC
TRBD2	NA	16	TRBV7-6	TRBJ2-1	CASSLGGLGVYNEQFF	TGTGCCAGCAGCTTAGGCGGACTAGGGGTATACAATGAGCAGTTCTTC
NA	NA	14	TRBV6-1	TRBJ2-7	CASSDRTPPYEQYF	TGTGCCAGCAGTGACAGGACTCCCCCCTACGAGCAGTACTTC